A single sample is the source of the 32 T cell receptor beta chains below, sequenced in a study of tumor and adjacent non-tumor tissue in lung cancer. Three rounds of nested PCR, following a modified ARM-PCR protocol, produced the TCRbeta library. MiXCR, run by TCRdb on the multiplex PCR reads, gives a single entry per CDR3 protein. The sample lists approximately 100,000 distinct CDR3 sequences; less than 75% were seen once. RNA was extracted from bulk tissue without any cell sorting. Distant lung tissue was collected more than 3 cm away from the tumor edge. The sequenced sample consisted of distant non-tumor lung tissue. These receptors all come from a man aged 30 to 39 with non-small cell lung cancer.

With regard to this clonotype: One base away lies a much larger clone, so this may be a sequencing read error. The chain links TRBV11-3 to TRBJ2-7; 13 nucleotides line up with TRBD2. The CDR3 is made up of 15 amino acids. The germline V gene encodes CDR1 SGHNT and CDR2 YENEEA. In nucleotides, the CDR3 is TGTGCCAGCAGCAGAGGACTAGCGGGAGCGATCGAGCAGTGCTTC. Translated, it gives CASSRGLAGAIEQCF.

This clonotype was counted between two and nine times. The chain carries TRBV7-3 and TRBJ2-2; D unresolved. Deletions cut 2 bases from V and 1 base from J, with 5 bases between. CDR3 length: 14 residues. The germline V gene has CDR1 SGHTA and CDR2 FQGTGA. CDR3 amino acids: CASSLYRNTGELFF. DNA of the CDR3: TGTGCCAGCAGCTTATACAGGAACACCGGGGAGCTGTTTTTT.

The table lists this clonotype with a count of one. A much larger clonotype is one base distant, so this may be a read error. This chain uses TRBV5-6 with TRBJ2-7; weak D call: TRBD2 (7 bases). The CDR3 contains 13 residues. Germline V gives CDR1 SGHDT, CDR2 YYEEEE. V was shortened by 10 bases and J by 6 bases, with 20 bases between the two germline ends. Here the CDR3 DNA reads TGTGCCTGCACCCTAGGGGGGGTGGGCGAGCAGTACTTC. The encoded protein is CACTLGGVGEQYF.

This chain links TRBV6-4 with TRBJ2-3; 7 nucleotides match TRBD1. Germline CDR1 MRHNA, CDR2 SNTAGT. The CDR3 has 14 amino acids. V dropped 3 bases and J dropped 5; count of bases not matched to a gene: 5. The CDR3 DNA reads as TGTGCCAGCAGTGAAGGGACAGACATAGATACGCAGTATTTT. It translates to CASSEGTDIDTQYF.

The chain uses TRBV11-1 and TRBJ2-5; D is possibly TRBD2 (5 bases). The V end was cut by 2 bases, the J end by 1 base, with 8 bases between. The CDR3 has 14 residues. Germline assignment: CDR1 SGHAT and CDR2 FQDESV (reference sequence). CDR3 nucleotide sequence: TGTGCCAGCAGCTTATCCGGGATCCAAGAGACCCAGTACTTC. Amino acid sequence: CASSLSGIQETQYF.

Concerning this clonotype itself: This may come from a read error, since a much larger clone is one base off. The V call is TRBV20-1, the J call TRBJ2-3, with 7 positions matching TRBD2. The CDR3 is 18 amino acids. Germline loops: CDR1 DFQATT, CDR2 SNEGSKA (reference sequence). CDR3 nucleotide sequence: TGCAGTGCTAGAGGGGGTGGCGGGAGCGGGGCCCCTCCAGATACGCTGTATTTT. Its protein is CSARGGGGSGAPPDTLYF.

To note about this clonotype: At one end the junction does not follow the germline gene, possibly because of a read error. The V gene is TRBV29-1, the J gene TRBJ2-5, with TRBD2 as a possible D gene (5 bases). The CDR3 has 12 amino acids. CDR1 is SQVTM and CDR2 is ANQGSEA in the germline V gene. For the CDR3, the DNA is TGCAGCGTTTACAGTGAGGGAGAGACCCAATACTTC. It encodes CSVYSEGETQYF.

In its sample, this clonotype was seen once. A read error may explain this, as a much larger clone is one base away. This rearrangement joins TRBV4-2 to TRBJ2-6, with D perhaps matching TRBD1 or TRBD2 (5 bases each). The CDR3 loop spans 16 amino acids. The V gene's germline CDR1 is LGHNA and CDR2 YNFKEQ. CDR3 amino acids: CVSSQDGGSGANVLTF. CDR3 sequence (DNA): TGTGTCAGCAGCCAAGATGGGGGCTCTGGGGCCAACGTCCTGACTTTC.

Worth noting for this clonotype: This may come from a read error, since a much larger clone is one base off. This chain connects TRBV30 to TRBJ1-1; 8 positions match TRBD1. Per the germline V gene, CDR1 is GTSNPN and CDR2 is SVGIG (reference sequence). The length of the CDR3 is 12 residues. Trimming at V came to 4 bases and at J to 11 bases, leaving 9 bases not matched to a gene. This CDR3 reads CAWNSPTGEAFF. The CDR3 nucleotides read TGTGCCTGGAACTCGCCGACAGGGGAGGCTTTCTTT.

Regarding this clonotype: Being one base from a much bigger clone, this may be a read error. The chain uses TRBV20-1 and TRBJ2-1, with a weak D call TRBD2 (5 bases). This CDR3 spans 14 amino acids. Trimming stripped 3 bases from V and 4 bases from J, with 13 bases between. Germline assignment: CDR1 DFQATT and CDR2 SNEGSKA (reference sequence). CDR3 protein: CSARTPSSYNEQFF. The CDR3 nucleotides read TGCAGTGCTAGGACCCCTAGCTCATACAATGAGCAGTTCTTC.

The chain joins TRBV11-1 to TRBJ2-1, with a possible D match to TRBD1 (5 bases). CDR3 size: 16 residues. Germline assignment: CDR1 SGHAT and CDR2 FQDESV (reference sequence). V was clipped by 5 bases and J by 5 bases, with 19 bases between them. CDR3 in DNA: TGTGCCAGCAGCGAAGGGGCAGGATACTCGCACAATGAGCAGTTCTTC. Amino acid sequence: CASSEGAGYSHNEQFF.

With respect to this clonotype: A clone one base away is much larger, so this may be a read error. CDR3 protein: CASSIRDSTYIEQFF. The CDR3 nucleotides read TGTGCCAGCAGTATCCGGGACAGCACCTACATTGAGCAGTTCTTC. This chain uses TRBV12-3 or TRBV12-4 with TRBJ2-1; 7 nucleotides agree with TRBD1. This CDR3 has 15 amino acids.

This chain joins TRBV11-2 and TRBJ2-7, with 7 bases that match TRBD1. V lost 5 bases and J lost 3; bases outside the gene matches: 4. The CDR3 runs 13 residues. From germline, CDR1 is SGHAT and CDR2 FQNNGV. The CDR3 region has the DNA TGTGCCAGCAGCGACAGGGTCATCTACGAGCAGTACTTC. It codes for CASSDRVIYEQYF.

The rearrangement links TRBV24-1 to TRBJ2-3; D unclear. The CDR3 has 13 amino acids. The V end lost 10 bases, the J end lost 2 bases, and 12 bases lay between the germline ends. CDR1 is KGHDR, CDR2 SFDVKD, per germline. The CDR3 nucleotides read TGTGCCACGAATGATTCCACCACAGATACGCAGTATTTT. Protein: CATNDSTTDTQYF.

This clonotype was recorded at least ten times. The rearrangement uses TRBV6-1 and TRBJ1-2; D is unresolved. Per the germline V gene, CDR1 is MNHNS and CDR2 is SASEGT. Trimming stripped 2 bases from V and 4 bases from J, with 8 bases between. The CDR3 loop spans 13 amino acids. CDR3 coding DNA: TGTGCCAGCAGTGAAAGGGCCGGCTATGGCTACACCTTC. Translation: CASSERAGYGYTF.

A word on this clonotype: One end of the junction does not line up with germline, which may come from a read error. V is TRBV6-5 and J is TRBJ2-1; D possibly corresponds to TRBD1 (6 bases). Germline V gene lookup returns CDR1 MNHEY and CDR2 SVGAGI. The CDR3 sequence is 14 residues long. CDR3 loop: CTSSYSDYRDEQFF. CDR3 bases: TGTACCAGCAGTTATTCTGACTACAGGGATGAGCAGTTCTTC.

On this clonotype: Germline and junction disagree at one end, which may indicate a read error. The V and J genes are TRBV6-2 or TRBV6-3 and TRBJ2-3; 8 positions agree with TRBD2. Germline-derived CDR1 and CDR2 are MNHEY and SVGEGT. This CDR3 spans 14 amino acids. CDR3 region: CASSYGRATDMQYF. CDR3 in DNA: TGTGCCAGCAGCTACGGGAGGGCCACAGATATGCAGTATTTT.

About this clonotype itself: A read error is possible here, since a much larger clone lies one base away. The V call is TRBV12-3 or TRBV12-4, the J call TRBJ2-5; D tentatively reads TRBD1 or TRBD2 (5 bases each). This CDR3 contains 14 residues. The CDR3 loop is CTSSFTGPGETQYF. The CDR3 DNA follows: TGTACCAGCAGTTTTACGGGACCGGGGGAGACCCAGTACTTC.

This clonotype was seen once. In this CDR3 the conserved last residue, phenylalanine or tryptophan, is missing, so a read error is likely. This chain joins TRBV9 and TRBJ2-7; the match to TRBD1 covers 8 bases. The germline V gene encodes CDR1 SGDLS and CDR2 YYNGEE. The CDR3 runs to 14 residues. Trimming at V came to 4 bases and at J to 3 bases, leaving 6 bases not matched to a gene. CDR3 loop: CASSPSGQVYEQYI. The DNA for the CDR3 is TGTGCCAGCAGCCCCTCGGGACAGGTCTACGAGCAGTACATC.

V gene TRBV7-9 combines with J gene TRBJ2-3; D uncertain. The CDR3 spans 14 residues. CDR1 is SEHNR and CDR2 is FQNEAQ in the germline V gene (reference sequence). V shed 4 bases and J shed 1 base, with 9 bases lying between them. This CDR3 is CASSSWNRTDTQYF. The CDR3 DNA reads as TGTGCCAGCAGCTCGTGGAATCGCACAGATACGCAGTATTTT. Variable domain in full (rest from reference TRBV7-9 and TRBJ2-3): DTGVSQNPRHKITKRGQNVTFRCDPISEHNRLYWYRQTLGQGPEFLTYFQNEAQLEKSRLLSDRFSAERPKGSFSTLEIQRTEQGDSAMYLCASSSWNRTDTQYFGPGTRLTVL.

The chain joins TRBV11-2 to TRBJ2-3; tentative D call: TRBD2 (6 bases). Per the germline V gene, CDR1 is SGHAT and CDR2 is FQNNGV. CDR3 length: 15 amino acids. V lost 0 bases, J lost 6 bases, and 13 bases lay in between. CDR3 region: CASSLDRREVDTQYF. CDR3 DNA sequence: TGTGCCAGCAGCTTAGATAGGAGGGAGGTGGATACGCAGTATTTT.

Comments on this clonotype: The junction departs from germline at one end; a sequencing error may be responsible. The chain links TRBV11-2 to TRBJ2-5; TRBD1 aligns across 7 bases. There are 16 residues in the CDR3. CDR1 and CDR2 (germline): SGHAT, FQNNGV. The chain's CDR3 is CASSLDKDRRQETRYF. The CDR3 bases are TGTGCCAGCAGCTTAGATAAGGACAGGAGACAAGAGACCCGGTACTTC.

A remark on this clonotype: The germline gene is not matched at one end of the junction; a read error may be the cause. The CDR3 nucleotides read TGTGCCAGCAACCAAGGATTGGAAGCTTTCTTT. As protein: CASNQGLEAFF. V is TRBV14 and J is TRBJ1-1; D gene uncertain. This CDR3 region has 11 residues. Germline V gene data show CDR1 as SGHDN and CDR2 as FVKESK.

The chain uses TRBV7-9 and TRBJ1-6; 8 bases fit TRBD1. The CDR3 extends over 13 amino acids. The V segment lost 2 bases and the J segment 12 bases; nucleotides outside the gene matches: 3. CDR1 is SEHNR and CDR2 is FQNEAQ in the germline V gene (reference sequence). CDR3 in DNA: TGTGCCAGCAGCTTAACAGGGACAGGACCCCTCCACTTT. This gives the protein CASSLTGTGPLHF.

This clonotype was recorded at least ten times. The chain employs TRBV20-1 and TRBJ2-1; TRBD2 matches at 16 bases. The CDR3 is made up of 15 amino acids. Germline CDR1 and CDR2: DFQATT and SNEGSKA (reference sequence). V trimming: 2 bases; J trimming: 8 bases; junction bases outside the gene matches: 3. CDR3 loop: CSARPGLAGGDEQFF. The CDR3 bases are TGCAGTGCTAGACCGGGACTAGCGGGAGGGGATGAGCAGTTCTTC.

As regards this clonotype: An end of the junction differs from the germline gene, which may be a read error. The V and J genes are TRBV20-1 and TRBJ2-3; D is perhaps TRBD2 (6 bases). Germline CDR1 and CDR2: DFQATT and SNEGSKA (reference sequence). CDR3 length equals 17 residues. CDR3 DNA: TGCAGTGCTTGGAGGGTCCGGGACGCTGCGCGGGCAGATAGGCAGTATTTT. It encodes CSAWRVRDAARADRQYF.

As concerns this clonotype: Mismatch with germline at one junction end may stem from a read error. The J gene is TRBJ2-2, the V gene TRBV4-2; TRBD2 matches at 8 bases. The CDR3 runs 17 residues. From germline, CDR1 is LGHNA and CDR2 YNFKEQ. The CDR3 region has the DNA TGTGCCAGCAGCTCTACAGGTAGCGGGACTGGCACCGGGAAGCTGTTTTTT. It yields the protein CASSSTGSGTGTGKLFF.

V usage is TRBV6-2 or TRBV6-3 and J usage is TRBJ1-6; D uncertain. V was clipped by 5 bases and J by 12 bases, with 14 bases between them. The germline V gene encodes CDR1 MNHEY and CDR2 SVGEGT. This CDR3 is built from 13 residues. The CDR3 sequence is CASSLTHLLPLHF. CDR3 DNA sequence: TGTGCCAGCAGTCTAACGCACCTCTTACCCCTCCACTTT.

This clonotype appeared a single time. A much more abundant neighbour one base away suggests this may be a read error. The V call is TRBV20-1, the J call TRBJ2-7; 7 positions match TRBD2. The CDR3 is 15 residues long. Germline V lookup: CDR1 DFQATT, CDR2 SNEGSKA (reference sequence). Losses at the gene ends were 4 bases for V and 0 bases for J; bases not matched to a gene: 9. Here the CDR3 reads CSATSNGGNSYEQYF. The CDR3 coding sequence is TGCAGTGCTACCAGTAACGGGGGGAACTCCTACGAGCAGTACTTC.

Regarding this clonotype: One end of the junction does not line up with germline, which may come from a read error. CDR3 DNA: TGCACCAGCAGCTTGGGAAACAGGGCCGCTAGCGGGGGCTCGCAAGAGACTCAGTACTTC. Protein: CTSSLGNRAASGGSQETQYF. This sequence joins TRBV5-1 and TRBJ2-5; 10 positions match TRBD2. From germline, CDR1 is SGHRS and CDR2 YFSETQ. The CDR3 has 20 residues.

This clonotype has more than one count but fewer than ten. It may be a read error: a sequence one base away is much more abundant. The CDR3 DNA follows: TGCAGTGCGGCTAGCAGGATGGATGACAATGAGCAGTTCTTC. As protein: CSAASRMDDNEQFF. The chain has TRBV20-1 and TRBJ2-1, with D tentatively TRBD2 (5 bases). The V end lost 6 bases, the J end lost 5 bases, and 17 bases lay between the germline ends. CDR1 DFQATT and CDR2 SNEGSKA come from the germline V gene (reference sequence). This CDR3 has 14 residues.

In the case of this clonotype: The junction and the germline gene differ at one end; a read error may be behind it. This rearrangement joins TRBV6-6 to TRBJ1-5, with 9 positions matching TRBD1. From germline, CDR1 is MNHNY and CDR2 SVGAGI (reference sequence). This CDR3 contains 18 residues. CDR3 sequence (DNA): TGTGCCAGTAGCGCCGGGACAGGGACTTATTATAGTAATCAGCCCCAGCGTTTT. Encoded protein: CASSAGTGTYYSNQPQRF.